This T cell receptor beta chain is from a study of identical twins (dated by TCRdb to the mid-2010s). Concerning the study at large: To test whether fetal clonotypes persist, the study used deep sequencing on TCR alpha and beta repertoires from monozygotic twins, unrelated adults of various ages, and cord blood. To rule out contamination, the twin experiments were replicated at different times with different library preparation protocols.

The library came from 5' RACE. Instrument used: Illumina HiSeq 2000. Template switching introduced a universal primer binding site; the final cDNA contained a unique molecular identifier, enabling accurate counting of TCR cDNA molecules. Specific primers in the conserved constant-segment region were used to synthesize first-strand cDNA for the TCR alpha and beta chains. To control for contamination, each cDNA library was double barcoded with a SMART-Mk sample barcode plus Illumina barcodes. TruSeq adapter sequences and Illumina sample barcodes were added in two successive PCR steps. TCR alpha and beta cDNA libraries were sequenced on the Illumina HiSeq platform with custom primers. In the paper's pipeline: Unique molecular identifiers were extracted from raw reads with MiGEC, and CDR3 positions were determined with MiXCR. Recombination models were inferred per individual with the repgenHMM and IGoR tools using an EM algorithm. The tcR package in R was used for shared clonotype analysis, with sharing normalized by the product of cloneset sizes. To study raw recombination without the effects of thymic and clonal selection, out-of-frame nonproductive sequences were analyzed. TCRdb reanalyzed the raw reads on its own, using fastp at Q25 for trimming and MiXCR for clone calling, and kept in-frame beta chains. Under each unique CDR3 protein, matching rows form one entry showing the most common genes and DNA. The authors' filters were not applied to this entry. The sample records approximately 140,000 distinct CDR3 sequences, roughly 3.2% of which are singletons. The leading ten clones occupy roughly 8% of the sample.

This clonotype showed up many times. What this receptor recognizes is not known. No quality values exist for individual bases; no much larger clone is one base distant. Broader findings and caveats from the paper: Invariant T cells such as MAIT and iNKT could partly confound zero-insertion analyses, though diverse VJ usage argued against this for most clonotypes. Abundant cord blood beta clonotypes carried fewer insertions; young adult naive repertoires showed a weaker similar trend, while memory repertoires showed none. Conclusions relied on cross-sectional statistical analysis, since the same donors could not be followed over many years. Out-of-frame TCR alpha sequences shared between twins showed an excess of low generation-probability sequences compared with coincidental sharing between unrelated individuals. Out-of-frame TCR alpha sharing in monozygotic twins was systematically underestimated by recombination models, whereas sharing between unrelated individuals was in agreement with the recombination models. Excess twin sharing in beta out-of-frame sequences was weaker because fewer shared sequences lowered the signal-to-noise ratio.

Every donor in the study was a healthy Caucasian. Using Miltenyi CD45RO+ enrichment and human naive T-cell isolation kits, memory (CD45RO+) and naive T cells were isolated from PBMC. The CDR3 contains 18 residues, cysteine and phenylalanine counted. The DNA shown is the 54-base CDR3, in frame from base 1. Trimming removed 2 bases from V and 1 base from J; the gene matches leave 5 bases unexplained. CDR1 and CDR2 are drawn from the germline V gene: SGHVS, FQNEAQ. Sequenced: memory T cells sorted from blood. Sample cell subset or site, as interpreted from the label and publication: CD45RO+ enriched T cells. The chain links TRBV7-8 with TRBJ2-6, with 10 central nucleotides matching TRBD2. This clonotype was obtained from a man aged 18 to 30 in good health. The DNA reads TGTGCCAGCAGCTTATTGCCTAGCGGGGGTTCTGGGGCCAACGTCCTGACTTTC. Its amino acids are CASSLLPSGGSGANVLTF. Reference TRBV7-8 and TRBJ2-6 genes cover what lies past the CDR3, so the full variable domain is GAGVSQSPRYKVAKRGQDVALRCDPISGHVSLFWYQQALGQGPEFLTYFQNEAQLDKSGLPSDRFFAERPEGSVSTLKIQRTQQEDSAVYLCASSLLPSGGSGANVLTFGAGSRLTVL.